This T cell receptor (beta chain) was recorded in a study of blood T cell repertoires in COVID-19 (dated by TCRdb to the early 2020s). About the investigation overall: Samples from collaborators originated in the United States, Italy and Spain and spanned both the acute and convalescent phases of COVID-19. The sample metadata nearly always contained a de-identified subject ID, COVID-19 status, age in years and sex. Deeply sampled blood TCRbeta repertoires from subjects exposed to, actively infected with, or recovered from COVID-19 were included in the dataset. Samples were obtained from the ongoing ImmuneRACE study (first 160 participants) and from about 1,300 subjects provided by 6 global collaborators. A freely available public database, intended as a resource for researchers studying the immune response to SARS-CoV-2, is where the repertoires were released. Where HLA class I and class II types were available, the types were taken from metadata supplied by the sample provider, not from assay-based typing. The prospective study material was composed of cDNA or gDNA derived from T cells, B-cell-depleted T cells, or PBMCs.

What the research found in general, with its limitations: How much clinical and demographic metadata was included differed by source and by participant, and the metadata was provided uncurated.

As regards this clone: Its antigen is currently not known. The record has no base qualities; no much larger clone is one base away.

Collaborating institutions collected whole blood in K2EDTA tubes following their own protocols. Collaborator samples were shipped for TCRbeta analysis as frozen whole blood, isolated PBMCs, or DNA extracted from either sample type. The immunoSEQ Assay, a bias-controlled multiplex PCR, was used to amplify TCRbeta CDR3 regions from genomic DNA. On the authors' methods: The number of nucleated cells in each sample was estimated by amplification of reference gene primers within the assay. Sequence reads were collapsed and filtered to measure the absolute abundance of every unique TCRbeta CDR3 rearrangement. Productive Simpson clonality was computed per sample as the square root of Simpson's diversity index over productive rearrangements. The table comes from immuneACCESS by way of TCRdb, which keeps in-frame sequences with V and J called. Part of the clones is missing from these tables; in studies checked, under half for an unresolved V gene and the rest for unknown reasons. The DNA gave D and trimming, while V, J and clone size come from that table. Present in this sample are under 250,000 clones, about 83% of which were seen just once. In total, the top ten clones hold about 8.9% of the sample.

From cysteine to phenylalanine, the CDR3 is 18 amino acids long. Only the CDR3 DNA is retained, 54 bases long and in frame from the first base. Unmatched junction bases come to 14, with V trimmed by 5 bases and J by 5 bases. Per the germline V gene, MGHRA is the CDR1 and YSYEKL is the CDR2. Sequencing input: peripheral blood. The V and J genes are TRBV4-1 and TRBJ2-7; TRBD2 fits 14 bases in the junction. The sequence was obtained from a woman in her forties or fifties with acute or convalescent COVID-19. The DNA sequence is as follows: TGCGCCAGCAGCTCGATCCCGGGACTAGCGGGGGCGAAAAACGAGCAGTACTTC. This translates into CASSSIPGLAGAKNEQYF.